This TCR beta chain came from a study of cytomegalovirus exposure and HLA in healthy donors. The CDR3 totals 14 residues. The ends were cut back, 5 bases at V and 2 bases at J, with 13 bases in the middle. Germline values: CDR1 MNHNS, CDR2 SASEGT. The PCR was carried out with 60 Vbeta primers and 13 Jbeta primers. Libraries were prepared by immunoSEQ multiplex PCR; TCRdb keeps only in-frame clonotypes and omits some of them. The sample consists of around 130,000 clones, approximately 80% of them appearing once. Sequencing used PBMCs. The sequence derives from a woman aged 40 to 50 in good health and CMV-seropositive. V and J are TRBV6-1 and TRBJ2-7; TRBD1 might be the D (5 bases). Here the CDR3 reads CASSPRVFTYEQYF. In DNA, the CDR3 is TGTGCCAGCAGTCCCAGGGTTTTTACCTACGAGCAGTACTTC.